The source of this T cell receptor (beta chain) is a study of CD8+CD57+ T cells in acquired aplastic anemia. Findings and caveats of the study: The same twenty-nine CD8+ CDR3 sequences occurred in patients and in controls.

The CDR3 consists of 12 residues. Germline values: CDR1 LNHNV, CDR2 YYDKDF (reference sequence). The V gene lost 3 bases and the J gene lost 3 bases, with 6 bases spanning the gap. All sequencing subjects had displayed CD8+CD57+ cell expansion on flow cytometry. This clonotype was seen a handful of times. The target antigen is unknown. The use of genomic DNA as template underpinned the TCR beta VDJ and CDR3 profiling. TCRdb processed the reads anew with MiXCR; each CDR3 protein has one entry. The table includes around 180,000 distinct CDR3 sequences, roughly 50% detected once. This receptor was obtained from a human donor with aplastic anemia. This chain links TRBV15 with TRBJ2-7; D gene ambiguous. The sequencing input was sorted CD4+, CD8+, or CD8+CD57+ T cells (not recorded which) from PBMCs. CDR3 in amino acids: CATSSQSYEQYF. For the CDR3, the DNA is TGTGCCACCAGCAGCCAGAGCTACGAGCAGTACTTC.